These 2 T cell receptor beta chains came from one sample sequenced in a study of CD8 T cells in ankylosing spondylitis. TCRdb reprocessed the 5' RACE reads via MiXCR and lists one record per CDR3 protein. Of 380,000 or so distinct CDR3 sequences listed, roughly 20% were seen once; the top ten hold approximately 14%. Sample: blood, either unsorted or a sorted T cell fraction (not recorded which). All receptors come from a male donor with ankylosing spondylitis or in good health (not recorded which).

The chain joins TRBV29-1 to TRBJ2-2; 7 nucleotides align to TRBD1. V lost 4 bases and J lost 3; bases outside the gene matches: 5. Germline CDR1 SQVTM, CDR2 ANQGSEA. This CDR3 spans 14 amino acids. CDR3 in amino acids: CSVAPTGYTGELFF. The CDR3 DNA sequence: TGCAGCGTTGCCCCGACAGGGTACACCGGGGAGCTGTTTTTT.

The table lists this clonotype with a few counts. The chain joins TRBV12-3 or TRBV12-4 to TRBJ2-4; no definite D call. Between the trimmed V and J ends, which lost 1 base and 2 bases, there was a span of 6 bases. The CDR3 is 14 amino acids. CDR3 region: CASSLVYSKNIQYF. CDR3 sequence (DNA): TGTGCCAGCAGTTTAGTCTACTCCAAAAACATTCAGTACTTC.